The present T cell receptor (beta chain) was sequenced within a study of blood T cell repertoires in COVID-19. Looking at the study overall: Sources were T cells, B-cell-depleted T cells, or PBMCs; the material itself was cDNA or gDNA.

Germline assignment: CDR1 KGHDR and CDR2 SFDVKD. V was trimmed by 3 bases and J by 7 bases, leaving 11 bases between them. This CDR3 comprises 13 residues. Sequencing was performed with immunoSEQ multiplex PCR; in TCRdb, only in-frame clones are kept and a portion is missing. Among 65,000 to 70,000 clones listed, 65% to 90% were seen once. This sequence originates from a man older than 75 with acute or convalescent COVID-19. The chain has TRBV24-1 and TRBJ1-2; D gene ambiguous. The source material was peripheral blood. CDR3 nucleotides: TGTGCCACCAGTGATCCCGGGTTTGTTGGCTACACCTTC. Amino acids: CATSDPGFVGYTF.